The 13 T cell receptor beta chains below come from one sample, sequenced in a study of cytomegalovirus exposure and HLA in healthy donors. Primers: 60 Vbeta forward and 13 Jbeta reverse. Using immunoSEQ multiplex PCR, the repertoire was profiled, and TCRdb retains in-frame clones only, with some absent. Of about 180,000 clones in the sample, approximately 80% were seen once. The sample taken for sequencing was PBMCs. The receptors derive from a girl aged 5-17 years in good health and CMV-seropositive.

The chain combines TRBV7-2 with TRBJ1-2; 7 bases are a match to TRBD1. Per germline, CDR1 SGHTA and CDR2 FQGNSA. This CDR3 has 15 residues. V dropped 1 base and J dropped 6; count of bases not matched to a gene: 8. Written as DNA, the CDR3 is TGTGCCAGCAGCTTAGTCTTAGGGGGCGCGGATGGCTACACCTTC. Translated: CASSLVLGGADGYTF.

This chain links TRBV10-3 with TRBJ2-7; 10 nucleotides line up with TRBD1. The germline CDR1 and CDR2 sequences are ENHRY and SYGVKD. With 7 bases clipped from V and 4 bases from J, the junction kept 4 bases outside the gene matches. The CDR3 loop spans 13 amino acids. CDR3 region: CAIKGTGVYEQYF. The CDR3 DNA reads as TGTGCCATCAAAGGGACAGGGGTTTACGAGCAGTACTTC.

V is TRBV15 and J is TRBJ2-2; 7 bases match TRBD2. Germline V gene data show CDR1 as LNHNV and CDR2 as YYDKDF (reference sequence). Trimming removed 5 bases from V and 6 bases from J; junction bases left unmatched: 15. The CDR3 contains 17 residues. In DNA form, the CDR3 reads TGTGCCACCAGCGGGGGGGATAGGACATCTCACGCCGGGGAGCTGTTTTTT. It is translated as CATSGGDRTSHAGELFF.

The chain joins TRBV7-9 to TRBJ2-5; TRBD2 matches 12 bases. Trimming took 5 bases from V and 6 from J; bases not matched to a gene: 10. Germline CDR1 and CDR2: SEHNR and FQNEAQ (reference sequence). The length of the CDR3 is 16 residues. CDR3: CASSPQSTSGSKTQYF. CDR3 DNA sequence: TGTGCCAGCAGCCCCCAATCGACTAGCGGGAGTAAGACCCAGTACTTC.

V gene TRBV7-2 combines with J gene TRBJ1-2, with 8 bases identical to TRBD1. This CDR3 comprises 14 residues. J was trimmed by 3 bases and V by 4 bases; bases with no gene match: 4. Germline CDR1 SGHTA, CDR2 FQGNSA. CDR3: CASSSPGGYYGYTF. CDR3 bases: TGTGCCAGCAGCTCTCCAGGGGGCTACTATGGCTACACCTTC. Based on the CDR3 plus reference TRBV7-2 and TRBJ1-2, the full variable domain is GAGVSQSPSNKVTEKGKDVELRCDPISGHTALYWYRQSLGQGLEFLIYFQGNSAPDKSGLPSDRFSAERTGGSVSTLTIQRTQQEDSAVYLCASSSPGGYYGYTFGSGTRLTVV.

V and J are TRBV27 and TRBJ2-5; TRBD1 aligns across 8 bases. This CDR3 is 14 amino acids long. Germline V gene sequence: CDR1 MNHEY, CDR2 SMNVEV (reference sequence). Trimming removed 6 bases from V and 4 bases from J; junction bases left unmatched: 7. CDR3 amino acids: CASREGRGLETQYF. CDR3 DNA sequence: TGTGCCAGCAGAGAGGGCAGGGGGCTAGAGACCCAGTACTTC.

V usage is TRBV4-2 and J usage is TRBJ2-7, with TRBD2 matching over 12 bases. CDR3 length: 18 residues. Trimming took 3 bases from V and 2 from J; bases not matched to a gene: 11. CDR1 LGHNA and CDR2 YNFKEQ come from the germline V gene. For the CDR3, the DNA is TGTGCCAGCAGCCAGTATTCGGGGACTAGCGGGCCACCCTACGAGCAGTACTTC. Its translation is CASSQYSGTSGPPYEQYF.

The V and J genes are TRBV5-4 and TRBJ2-5; possible D gene TRBD2, 5 bases. Germline-derived CDR1 and CDR2 are SGHNT and YYREEE (reference sequence). This CDR3 is 15 amino acids long. Trimming took off 3 bases at V and 2 bases at J, with 14 bases between the two ends. The CDR3 sequence is CASSSNGLTQETQYF. The CDR3 DNA sequence: TGTGCCAGCAGCTCCAACGGACTGACACAAGAGACCCAGTACTTC. Filled out from reference TRBV5-4 and TRBJ2-5, the complete variable domain reads ETGVTQSPTHLIKTRGQQVTLRCSSQSGHNTVSWYQQALGQGPQFIFQYYREEENGRGNFPPRFSGLQFPNYSSELNVNALELDDSALYLCASSSNGLTQETQYFGPGTRLLVL.

V gene TRBV10-2 combines with J gene TRBJ1-2; TRBD1 aligns across 9 bases. Trimming at V came to 5 bases and at J to 6 bases, leaving 7 bases not matched to a gene. The CDR3 runs 14 residues. Per the germline V gene, CDR1 is WSHSY and CDR2 is SAAADI. DNA of the CDR3: TGCGCCAGCAGTATATCCGGGACAGGGAATGGCTACACCTTC. It specifies CASSISGTGNGYTF.

This clone has only a few counts. The CDR3: CASSRDRGNQPQHF. The CDR3 coding sequence is TGTGCCAGCAGTAGGGACAGGGGCAATCAGCCCCAGCATTTT. The chain employs TRBV6-5 and TRBJ1-5; 9 bases line up with TRBD1. Trimming at V came to 5 bases and at J to 2 bases, leaving 1 base not matched to a gene. This CDR3 contains 14 residues. Germline V gene lookup returns CDR1 MNHEY and CDR2 SVGAGI.

The chain joins TRBV19 to TRBJ1-2; 7 bases are a match to TRBD1. This CDR3 has 13 amino acids. Germline values: CDR1 LNHDA, CDR2 SQIVND (reference sequence). The V segment lost 5 bases and the J segment 6 bases; nucleotides outside the gene matches: 6. CDR3 in DNA: TGTGCCAGTAGTGTAACAGGGGTTGATGGCTACACCTTC. This gives the protein CASSVTGVDGYTF.

The V call is TRBV7-2, the J call TRBJ2-7; D might be TRBD2 (6 bases). The CDR3 is 14 amino acids. The V end lost 5 bases, the J end lost 3 bases, and 14 bases lay between the germline ends. Germline lookup yields CDR1 SGHTA and CDR2 FQGNSA. The CDR3 loop reads CASSGTVEGYEQYF. CDR3 DNA sequence: TGTGCCAGCAGCGGCACCGTGGAGGGCTACGAGCAGTACTTC.

The chain has TRBV10-2 and TRBJ1-1; 7 nucleotides match TRBD1. V was pared by 6 bases and J by 1 base, with 8 bases of the junction left unmatched. The germline CDR1 and CDR2 sequences are WSHSY and SAAADI. This CDR3 has 15 residues. The DNA of the CDR3 is TGCGCCAGCAGGACAGGGAGTCGGACGAACACTGAAGCTTTCTTT. Its translation is CASRTGSRTNTEAFF.